These 23 T cell receptor beta chains came from one sample sequenced in a study of cytomegalovirus exposure and HLA in healthy donors. Clones were read by immunoSEQ multiplex PCR, and TCRdb kept only the in-frame ones, dropping some. The profile covers some 84,000 clones, with approximately 91% appearing a single time and over 2% taken by the ten largest. Sequencing was carried out using PBMCs. The receptor source for this set is a man in his thirties or forties in good health and CMV-seronegative.

The V gene is TRBV19, the J gene TRBJ2-3; the match to TRBD1 covers 8 bases. The CDR3 totals 15 residues. Unmatched junction bases numbered 10, after V lost 5 bases and J lost 6 bases. The germline CDR1 and CDR2 sequences are LNHDA and SQIVND (reference sequence). The CDR3 protein is CASSPGRGPGDTQYF. The CDR3, as DNA: TGTGCCAGTAGTCCAGGCAGGGGGCCGGGGGATACGCAGTATTTT.

The rearrangement joins TRBV11-3 to TRBJ2-2, with no clear D. Looked up from germline, CDR1 is SGHNT and CDR2 is YENEEA. V was pared by 0 bases and J by 6 bases, with 5 bases between. This CDR3 contains 13 residues. CDR3 protein: CASSLDFAGELFF. The CDR3 DNA sequence: TGTGCCAGCAGCTTAGATTTCGCCGGGGAGCTGTTTTTT. The whole variable domain, filled in from reference TRBV11-3 and TRBJ2-2, reads EAGVVQSPRYKIIEKKQPVAFWCNPISGHNTLYWYLQNLGQGPELLIRYENEEAVDDSQLPKDRFSAERLKGVDSTLKIQPAELGDSAVYLCASSLDFAGELFFGEGSRLTVL.

V and J are TRBV5-1 and TRBJ2-5; 11 bases fit TRBD1. The ends lost 5 bases at V and 5 bases at J; junction bases unmatched: 8. Germline loops: CDR1 SGHRS, CDR2 YFSETQ. The CDR3 loop spans 15 amino acids. In nucleotides, the CDR3 is TGCGCCAGCAGACCTCGGACAGGGGGCGGGGAGACCCAGTACTTC. This sequence encodes CASRPRTGGGETQYF.

V usage is TRBV5-8 and J usage is TRBJ1-1; 8 bases line up with TRBD1. The CDR3 spans 15 residues. Trimming removed 7 bases from V and 1 base from J; junction bases left unmatched: 9. Germline-derived CDR1 and CDR2 are SGHTS and YDEGEE. CDR3 sequence: CASGMDRVTNTEAFF. In DNA form, the CDR3 reads TGTGCCAGCGGTATGGACAGGGTCACGAACACTGAAGCTTTCTTT.

The chain combines TRBV10-3 with TRBJ1-5; no clear D. CDR3 length equals 13 residues. Trimming cost V 6 bases and J 6 bases, with 12 bases left between them. The germline V gene encodes CDR1 ENHRY and CDR2 SYGVKD. CDR3 sequence reads: CAISREVGQPQHF. DNA of the CDR3: TGTGCCATCAGCCGGGAGGTTGGTCAGCCCCAGCATTTT.

The genes are TRBV4-1 and TRBJ1-2; TRBD1 matches 8 bases. The CDR3 contains 16 residues. The V gene end was trimmed by 0 bases and the J gene end by 4 bases; junction bases not matched to a gene: 7. The V gene's germline CDR1 is MGHRA and CDR2 YSYEKL. This CDR3 is CASSQDLDRASYGYTF. The DNA of the CDR3 is TGCGCCAGCAGCCAAGATCTGGACAGGGCGAGCTATGGCTACACCTTC.

This chain joins TRBV7-8 and TRBJ1-3, with D possibly TRBD1 on 6 matching bases. The CDR3 is made up of 15 amino acids. The V end was cut by 2 bases, the J end by 4 bases, with 12 bases between. CDR1 is SGHVS and CDR2 is FQNEAQ in the germline V gene. CDR3 coding DNA: TGTGCCAGCAGCTTAAGCAGGGGCTCAGGAAACACCATATATTTT. Translation gives CASSLSRGSGNTIYF. The full variable domain, in which reference TRBV7-8 and TRBJ1-3 provide the parts outside the CDR3, is GAGVSQSPRYKVAKRGQDVALRCDPISGHVSLFWYQQALGQGPEFLTYFQNEAQLDKSGLPSDRFFAERPEGSVSTLKIQRTQQEDSAVYLCASSLSRGSGNTIYFGEGSWLTVV.

The chain links TRBV7-8 to TRBJ1-4; D possibly corresponds to TRBD1 (6 bases). Deletions cut 5 bases from V and 9 bases from J, with 13 bases between. Germline CDR1 is SGHVS and CDR2 is FQNEAQ. The CDR3 has 13 residues. The CDR3 DNA sequence: TGTGCCAGCAGCACCCACAGGGTCCAAAAACTGTTTTTT. Encoded protein: CASSTHRVQKLFF.

The V gene is TRBV2, the J gene TRBJ1-4; D call uncertain. The CDR3 has 14 residues. Germline V gene lookup returns CDR1 SNHLY and CDR2 FYNNEI. Trimming pared 3 bases from V and 4 bases from J, leaving 9 bases between. In DNA form, the CDR3 reads TGTGCCAGCAGTGACGCGGGAAATAATGAAAAACTGTTTTTT. Its protein is CASSDAGNNEKLFF.

The rearrangement links TRBV11-3 to TRBJ2-1; no definite D call. Trimming took 6 bases from V and 0 from J, leaving 12 bases between them. CDR1 and CDR2 (germline): SGHNT, YENEEA. The CDR3 contains 15 residues. DNA for the CDR3: TGTGCCAGCAGTTATCTAAGGAGCTCCTACAATGAGCAGTTCTTC. Translating it yields CASSYLRSSYNEQFF.

The chain combines TRBV19 with TRBJ2-1; D is unresolved. Germline assignment: CDR1 LNHDA and CDR2 SQIVND (reference sequence). The CDR3 loop spans 15 amino acids. V lost 3 bases, J lost 8 bases, and 17 bases lay in between. The CDR3 region is CASSMVRSTSDEQFF. The DNA for the CDR3 is TGTGCCAGTAGTATGGTACGGAGTACATCAGATGAGCAGTTCTTC.

This clone has a single count. The chain is built from TRBV6-1 and TRBJ2-7; the match to TRBD2 covers 10 bases. The CDR3 totals 16 residues. V shed 0 bases and J 2 bases; nucleotides not matched to a gene: 4. CDR1 and CDR2 from the germline V gene are MNHNS and SASEGT. This CDR3 is CASSEARTSGAYEQYF. In nucleotides, the CDR3 is TGTGCCAGCAGTGAAGCCAGGACTAGCGGCGCCTACGAGCAGTACTTC.

The chain has TRBV6-6 and TRBJ1-2, with D maybe TRBD1 (6 bases). The ends were cut back, 5 bases at V and 8 bases at J, with 12 bases in the middle. The CDR3 has 12 amino acids. Germline V lookup: CDR1 MNHNY, CDR2 SVGAGI (reference sequence). CDR3 DNA sequence: TGTGCCAGCAGTAACGGACAGAAAGGCTACACCTTC. It is translated as CASSNGQKGYTF.

CDR3 in DNA: TGTGCCTGGAGAATACAGGGACCTTACTATGGCTACACCTTC. It encodes CAWRIQGPYYGYTF. This chain links TRBV30 with TRBJ1-2; tentative D call: TRBD1 (6 bases). The germline CDR1 and CDR2 sequences are GTSNPN and SVGIG (reference sequence). The CDR3 covers 14 residues. Trimming pared 3 bases from V and 3 bases from J, leaving 14 bases between. The whole variable domain, filled in from reference TRBV30 and TRBJ1-2, reads SQTIHQWPATLVQPVGSPLSLECTVEGTSNPNLYWYRQAAGRGLQLLFYSVGIGQISSEVPQNLSASRPQDRQFILSSKKLLLSDSGFYLCAWRIQGPYYGYTFGSGTRLTVV.

V and J are TRBV5-4 and TRBJ2-7; 7 bases align to TRBD2. The CDR3 runs 15 residues. Germline loops: CDR1 SGHNT, CDR2 YYREEE (reference sequence). V gave up 1 base and J gave up 6 bases; unmatched junction bases: 10. CDR3 DNA: TGTGCCAGCAGCTTGTCAGTTGCGGGGGTGGGCGAGCAGTACTTC. This translates into CASSLSVAGVGEQYF.

The gene calls are TRBV7-6 and TRBJ2-5; 7 bases fit TRBD1. Germline CDR1 and CDR2: SGHVS and FNYEAQ. This CDR3 is built from 18 residues. V dropped 3 bases and J dropped 1; count of bases not matched to a gene: 14. CDR3 loop: CASSFSYRDRRFQETQYF. CDR3 nucleotides: TGTGCCAGCAGCTTCTCCTACCGGGACAGAAGATTCCAAGAGACCCAGTACTTC.

The rearrangement links TRBV7-8 to TRBJ2-1; D is undetermined. Trimming left V 5 bases short and J 8 bases short, with 10 bases between. Germline V gene data show CDR1 as SGHVS and CDR2 as FQNEAQ. This CDR3 is 12 amino acids long. CDR3 nucleotide sequence: TGTGCCAGCAGCCAACGGTTGGATGAGCAGTTCTTC. The encoded protein is CASSQRLDEQFF.

This chain connects TRBV5-4 to TRBJ1-2, with 7 bases lining up with TRBD1. CDR3 length: 15 amino acids. The V and J ends lost 2 bases and 4 bases, in that order; junction bases with no gene match: 8. From germline, CDR1 is SGHNT and CDR2 YYREEE (reference sequence). CDR3 bases: TGTGCCAGCAGCTTCATACAACAGGGGAGCTATGGCTACACCTTC. Amino acid sequence: CASSFIQQGSYGYTF. The entire variable domain, with the rest obtained from reference TRBV5-4 and TRBJ1-2, is as follows: ETGVTQSPTHLIKTRGQQVTLRCSSQSGHNTVSWYQQALGQGPQFIFQYYREEENGRGNFPPRFSGLQFPNYSSELNVNALELDDSALYLCASSFIQQGSYGYTFGSGTRLTVV.

The rearrangement uses TRBV5-1 and TRBJ1-1; 8 bases line up with TRBD1. Trimming removed 1 base from V and 3 bases from J; junction bases left unmatched: 8. Germline V gene data show CDR1 as SGHRS and CDR2 as YFSETQ. This CDR3 contains 16 residues. Written as DNA, the CDR3 is TGCGCCAGCAGCTTGTACAGTAACAGGGGGGACACTGAAGCTTTCTTT. This codes for CASSLYSNRGDTEAFF.

The V gene is TRBV10-3, the J gene TRBJ1-2; 9 bases line up with TRBD1. The CDR3 is 14 residues long. Germline trimming cut 7 bases from V and 6 bases from J; bases unmatched to any gene: 9. CDR1 is ENHRY and CDR2 is SYGVKD in the germline V gene. The CDR3 is CAINLQGARDGYTF. CDR3 bases: TGTGCCATCAATTTACAGGGGGCGCGGGATGGCTACACCTTC.

The CDR3 loop is CASSTGTGQETQYF. The CDR3 DNA follows: TGTGCCAGCAGCACCGGGACAGGTCAAGAGACCCAGTACTTC. The chain couples TRBV7-6 to TRBJ2-5; 8 bases agree with TRBD1. V shed 5 bases, J shed 2 bases, and the junction held 4 bases outside the gene matches. Looked up from germline, CDR1 is SGHVS and CDR2 is FNYEAQ. The CDR3 length is 14 residues.

V is TRBV10-3 and J is TRBJ2-2; D is uncertain. The CDR3 is 14 amino acids. Germline-derived CDR1 and CDR2 are ENHRY and SYGVKD. V lost 3 bases and J lost 0, with 5 bases in between. In DNA form, the CDR3 reads TGTGCCATCAGTGACAGCGCGAACACCGGGGAGCTGTTTTTT. It encodes CAISDSANTGELFF.

In DNA, the CDR3 is TGTGCCAGCAGCCCTGTGACCGGGACAGGGTATTCACCCCTCCACTTT. Translating gives CASSPVTGTGYSPLHF. The genes are TRBV7-9 and TRBJ1-6; 9 bases are shared with TRBD1. Germline V gene data show CDR1 as SEHNR and CDR2 as FQNEAQ (reference sequence). The CDR3 is made up of 16 amino acids. Trimming cost V 5 bases and J 8 bases; bases outside gene matches: 10.